This T cell receptor beta chain stems from a study of T cell changes during pregnancy in multiple sclerosis. Germline CDR1 and CDR2: WNHNN and SYGVQD (reference sequence). This CDR3 contains 14 residues. Trimming cost V 0 bases and J 5 bases, with 11 bases left between them. Assay: immunoSEQ multiplex PCR; the TCRdb copy retains only in-frame clones and omits some. The sample lists tens of thousands of clones; roughly 93% were seen once. Specimen: peripheral blood, collected in the third trimester of pregnancy. J is TRBJ2-7 and V is TRBV10-1; a weak D match, TRBD2 (6 bases). This TCR was recovered from a female donor with multiple sclerosis, enrolled in a pregnancy study. The CDR3 sequence is CASSESPTSHEQYF. CDR3 bases: TGCGCCAGCAGTGAGTCCCCGACTAGTCACGAGCAGTACTTC.